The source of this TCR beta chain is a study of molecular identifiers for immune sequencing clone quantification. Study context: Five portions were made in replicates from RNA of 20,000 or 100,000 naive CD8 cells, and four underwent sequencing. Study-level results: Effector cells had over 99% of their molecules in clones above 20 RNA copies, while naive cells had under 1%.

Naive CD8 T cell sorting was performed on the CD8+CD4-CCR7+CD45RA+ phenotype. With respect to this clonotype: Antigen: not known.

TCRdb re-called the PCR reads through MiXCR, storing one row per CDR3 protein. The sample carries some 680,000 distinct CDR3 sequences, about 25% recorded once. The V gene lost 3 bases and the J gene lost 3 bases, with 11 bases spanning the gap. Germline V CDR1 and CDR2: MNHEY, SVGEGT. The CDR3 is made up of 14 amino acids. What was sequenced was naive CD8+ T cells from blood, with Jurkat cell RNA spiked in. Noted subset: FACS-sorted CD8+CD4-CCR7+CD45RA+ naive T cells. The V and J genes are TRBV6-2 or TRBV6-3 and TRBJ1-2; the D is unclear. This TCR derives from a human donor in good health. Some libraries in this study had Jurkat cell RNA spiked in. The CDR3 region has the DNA TGTGCCAGCAGTTATGAGGGAATATACTATGGCTACACCTTC. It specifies CASSYEGIYYGYTF.